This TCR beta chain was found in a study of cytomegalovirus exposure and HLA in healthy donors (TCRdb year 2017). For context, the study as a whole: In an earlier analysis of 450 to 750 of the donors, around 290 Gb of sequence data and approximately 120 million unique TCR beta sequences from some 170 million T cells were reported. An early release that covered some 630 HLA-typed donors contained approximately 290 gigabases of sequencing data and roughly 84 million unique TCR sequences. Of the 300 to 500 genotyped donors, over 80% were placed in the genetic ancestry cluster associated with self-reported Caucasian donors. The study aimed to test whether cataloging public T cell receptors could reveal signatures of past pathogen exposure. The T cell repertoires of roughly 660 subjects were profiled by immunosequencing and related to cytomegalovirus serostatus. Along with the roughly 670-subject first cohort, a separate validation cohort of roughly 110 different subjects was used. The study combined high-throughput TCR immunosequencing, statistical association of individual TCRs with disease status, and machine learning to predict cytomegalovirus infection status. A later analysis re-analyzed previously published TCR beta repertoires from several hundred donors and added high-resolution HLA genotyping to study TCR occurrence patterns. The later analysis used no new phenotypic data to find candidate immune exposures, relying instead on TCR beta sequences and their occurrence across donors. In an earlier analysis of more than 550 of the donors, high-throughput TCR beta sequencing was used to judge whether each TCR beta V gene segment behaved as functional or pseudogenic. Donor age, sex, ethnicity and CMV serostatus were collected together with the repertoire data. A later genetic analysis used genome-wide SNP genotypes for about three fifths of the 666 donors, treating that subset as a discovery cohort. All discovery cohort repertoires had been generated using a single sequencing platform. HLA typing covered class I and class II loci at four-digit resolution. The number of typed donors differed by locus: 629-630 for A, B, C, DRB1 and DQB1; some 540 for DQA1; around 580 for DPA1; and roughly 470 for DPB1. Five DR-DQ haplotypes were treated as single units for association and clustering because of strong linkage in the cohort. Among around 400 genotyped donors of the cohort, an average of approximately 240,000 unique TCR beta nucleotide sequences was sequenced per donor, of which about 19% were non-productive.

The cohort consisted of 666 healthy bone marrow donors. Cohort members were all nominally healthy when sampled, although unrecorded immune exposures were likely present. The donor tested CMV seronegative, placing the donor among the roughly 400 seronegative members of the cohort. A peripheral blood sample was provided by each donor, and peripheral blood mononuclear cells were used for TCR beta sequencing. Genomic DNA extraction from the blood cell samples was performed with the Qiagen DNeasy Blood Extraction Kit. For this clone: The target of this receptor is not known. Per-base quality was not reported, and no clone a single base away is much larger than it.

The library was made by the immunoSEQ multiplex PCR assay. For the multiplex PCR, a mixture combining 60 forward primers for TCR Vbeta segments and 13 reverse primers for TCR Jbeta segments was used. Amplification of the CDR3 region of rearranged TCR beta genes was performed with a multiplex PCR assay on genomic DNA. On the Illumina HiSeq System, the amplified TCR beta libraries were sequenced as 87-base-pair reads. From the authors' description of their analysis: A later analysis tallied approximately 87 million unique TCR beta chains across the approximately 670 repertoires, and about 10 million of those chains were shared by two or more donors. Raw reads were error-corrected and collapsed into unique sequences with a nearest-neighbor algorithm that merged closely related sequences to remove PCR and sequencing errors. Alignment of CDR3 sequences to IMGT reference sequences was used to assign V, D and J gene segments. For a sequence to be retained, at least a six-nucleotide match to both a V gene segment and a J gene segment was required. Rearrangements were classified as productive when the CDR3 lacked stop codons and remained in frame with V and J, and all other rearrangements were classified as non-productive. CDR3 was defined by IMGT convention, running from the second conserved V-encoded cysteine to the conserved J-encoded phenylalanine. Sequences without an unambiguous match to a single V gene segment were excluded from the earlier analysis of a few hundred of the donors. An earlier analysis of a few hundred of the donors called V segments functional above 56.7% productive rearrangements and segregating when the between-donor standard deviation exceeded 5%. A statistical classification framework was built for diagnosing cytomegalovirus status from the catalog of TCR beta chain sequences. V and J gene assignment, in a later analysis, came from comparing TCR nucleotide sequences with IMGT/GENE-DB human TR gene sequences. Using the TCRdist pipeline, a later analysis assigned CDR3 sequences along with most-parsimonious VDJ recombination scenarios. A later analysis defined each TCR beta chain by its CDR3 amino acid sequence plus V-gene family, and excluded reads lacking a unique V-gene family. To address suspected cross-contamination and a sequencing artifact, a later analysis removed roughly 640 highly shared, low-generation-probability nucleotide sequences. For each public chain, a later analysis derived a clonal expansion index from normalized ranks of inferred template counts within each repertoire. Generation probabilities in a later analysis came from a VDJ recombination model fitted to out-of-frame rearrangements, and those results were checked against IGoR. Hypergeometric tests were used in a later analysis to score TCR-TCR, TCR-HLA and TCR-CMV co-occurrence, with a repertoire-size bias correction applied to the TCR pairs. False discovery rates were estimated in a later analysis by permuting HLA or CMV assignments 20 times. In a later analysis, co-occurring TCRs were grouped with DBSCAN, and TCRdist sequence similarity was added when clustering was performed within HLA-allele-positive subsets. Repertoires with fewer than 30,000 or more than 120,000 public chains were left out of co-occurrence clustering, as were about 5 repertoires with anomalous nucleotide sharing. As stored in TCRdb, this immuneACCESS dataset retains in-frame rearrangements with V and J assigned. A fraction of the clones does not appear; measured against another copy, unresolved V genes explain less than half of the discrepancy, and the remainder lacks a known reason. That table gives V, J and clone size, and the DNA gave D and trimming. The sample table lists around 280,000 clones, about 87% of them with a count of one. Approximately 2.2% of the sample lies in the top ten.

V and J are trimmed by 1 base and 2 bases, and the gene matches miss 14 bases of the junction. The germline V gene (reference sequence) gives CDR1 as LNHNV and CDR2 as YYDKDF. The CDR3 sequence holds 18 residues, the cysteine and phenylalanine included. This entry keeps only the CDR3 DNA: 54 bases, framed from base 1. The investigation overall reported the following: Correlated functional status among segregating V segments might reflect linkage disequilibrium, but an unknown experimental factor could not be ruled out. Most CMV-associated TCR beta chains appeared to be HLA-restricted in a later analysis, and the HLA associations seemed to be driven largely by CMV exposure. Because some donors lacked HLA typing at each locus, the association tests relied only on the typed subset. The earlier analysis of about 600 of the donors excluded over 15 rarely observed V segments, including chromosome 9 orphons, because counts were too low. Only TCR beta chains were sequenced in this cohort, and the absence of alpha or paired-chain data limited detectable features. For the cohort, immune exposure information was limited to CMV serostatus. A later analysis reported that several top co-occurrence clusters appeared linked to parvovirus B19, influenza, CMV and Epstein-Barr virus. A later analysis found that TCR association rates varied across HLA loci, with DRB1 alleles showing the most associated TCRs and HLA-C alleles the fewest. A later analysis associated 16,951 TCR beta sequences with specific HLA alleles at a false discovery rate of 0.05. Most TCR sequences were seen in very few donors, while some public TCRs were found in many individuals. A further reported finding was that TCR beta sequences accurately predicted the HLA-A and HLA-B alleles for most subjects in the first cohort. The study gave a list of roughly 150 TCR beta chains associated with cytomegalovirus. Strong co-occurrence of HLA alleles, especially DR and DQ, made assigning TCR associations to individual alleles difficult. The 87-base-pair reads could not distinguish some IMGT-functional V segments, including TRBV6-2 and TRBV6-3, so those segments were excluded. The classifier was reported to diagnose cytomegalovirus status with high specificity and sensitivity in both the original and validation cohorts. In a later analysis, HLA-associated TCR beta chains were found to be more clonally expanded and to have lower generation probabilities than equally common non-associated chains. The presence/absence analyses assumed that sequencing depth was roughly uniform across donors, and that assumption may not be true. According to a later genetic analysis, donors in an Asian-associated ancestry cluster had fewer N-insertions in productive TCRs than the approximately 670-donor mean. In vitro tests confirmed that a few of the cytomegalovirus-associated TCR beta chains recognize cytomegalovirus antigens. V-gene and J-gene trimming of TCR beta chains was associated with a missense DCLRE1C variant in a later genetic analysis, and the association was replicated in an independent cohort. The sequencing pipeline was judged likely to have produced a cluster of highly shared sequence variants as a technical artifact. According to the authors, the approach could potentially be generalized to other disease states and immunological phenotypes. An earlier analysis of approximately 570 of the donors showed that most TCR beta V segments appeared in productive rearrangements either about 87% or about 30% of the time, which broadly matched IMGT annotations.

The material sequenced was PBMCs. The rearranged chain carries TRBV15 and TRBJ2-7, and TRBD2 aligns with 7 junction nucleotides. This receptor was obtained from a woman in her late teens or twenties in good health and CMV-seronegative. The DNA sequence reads TGTGCCACCAGCAGAGCTCAAAAGATTGGGGGGGGAACCTACGAGCAGTACTTC. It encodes CATSRAQKIGGGTYEQYF.